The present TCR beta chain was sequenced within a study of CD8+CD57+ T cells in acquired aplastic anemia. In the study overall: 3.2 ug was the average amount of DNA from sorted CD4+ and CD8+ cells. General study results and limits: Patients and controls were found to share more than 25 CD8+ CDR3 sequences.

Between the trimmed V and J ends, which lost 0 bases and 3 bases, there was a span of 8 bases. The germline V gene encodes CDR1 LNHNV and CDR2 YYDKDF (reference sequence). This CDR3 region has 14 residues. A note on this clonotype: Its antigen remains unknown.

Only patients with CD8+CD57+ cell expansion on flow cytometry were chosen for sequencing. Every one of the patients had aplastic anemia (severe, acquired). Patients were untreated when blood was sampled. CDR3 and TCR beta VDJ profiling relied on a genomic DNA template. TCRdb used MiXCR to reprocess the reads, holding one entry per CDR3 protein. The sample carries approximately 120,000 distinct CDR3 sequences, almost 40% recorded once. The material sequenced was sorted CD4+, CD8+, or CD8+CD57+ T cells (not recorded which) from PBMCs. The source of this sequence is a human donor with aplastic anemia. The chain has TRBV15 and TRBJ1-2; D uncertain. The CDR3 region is CATSRDPADYGYTF. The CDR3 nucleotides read TGTGCCACCAGCAGAGACCCGGCGGACTATGGCTACACCTTC.